This T cell receptor beta chain emerged from a study of blood T cell repertoires in COVID-19. For the study at large: The United States, Italy and Spain were the sources of the acute and convalescent COVID-19 samples. Sample material is recorded as cDNA or gDNA derived from T cells, B-cell-depleted T cells, or PBMCs.

Some clones are missing from TCRdb's copy, which holds only in-frame ones; the method was immunoSEQ multiplex PCR. The sample gives roughly 65,000 clones, 65% to 80% of which show up once; 23% is in the top ten. The V gene end was trimmed by 1 base and the J gene end by 0 bases; junction bases not matched to a gene: 5. This CDR3 has 17 amino acids. Germline loops: CDR1 LNHNV, CDR2 YYDKDF (reference sequence). Source material: peripheral blood. The TCR originated in a human donor in a cohort sampled during active COVID-19. V usage is TRBV15 and J usage is TRBJ1-5, with TRBD1 matching 8 bases. CDR3: CATSRAAGGYSNQPQHF. CDR3 coding DNA: TGTGCCACCAGCAGAGCGGCAGGGGGCTATAGCAATCAGCCCCAGCATTTT.